Included here is one T cell receptor beta chain sequence, with context. The antigen is not known. The entry originates in a study of blood T cells in healthy people across ages. Study results and limitations: A greater number of naive CD4+ cells and higher diversity distinguished long-lived donors from aged donors.

A second PCR, run for about 7 to 11 cycles, used a sample-barcoded 5' primer plus a J-beta primer mix. TCRdb re-called the 5' RACE reads with MiXCR, one entry per CDR3 protein. This sample yields over 700,000 distinct CDR3 sequences, of which about 25% are seen a single time; 9.4% belongs to the top ten. In addition, the sample was reused for a study of T cells of mothers and their children.

The source material was blood. The clonotype comes from a boy aged 10-17 years in good health.

The CDR3 sequence is CASRKAFYGYTF. CDR3 bases: TGTGCCAGCAGAAAGGCATTCTATGGCTACACCTTC. V gene TRBV12-3 or TRBV12-4 combines with J gene TRBJ1-2; no clear D. The V gene lost 6 bases and the J gene lost 4 bases, with 9 bases spanning the gap. CDR3 size: 12 residues.